The rows below give T cell receptor beta chains drawn from one sample of a study of cytomegalovirus exposure and HLA in healthy donors. The repertoire was sequenced with immunoSEQ multiplex PCR; TCRdb's copy has only in-frame clones and lacks some. The table includes approximately 86,000 clones, about 85% detected once. Specimen: PBMCs. The receptor set was obtained from a man aged 35 to 55 in good health and CMV-seropositive. The CDR3 runs from the conserved cysteine through the conserved F or W. The D gene is left open where the match is weak. Part of the rows lack a size; the others show once, few, many or a class for expanded clones.

v_call,j_call,d_call,clone_size,cdr3_aa,cdr3_nt
TRBV6-1,TRBJ1-5,TRBD1,-,CASSEDRGLQPQHF,TGTGCCAGCAGCGAAGACAGGGGGCTCCAGCCCCAGCATTTT
TRBV14,TRBJ2-7,TRBD1,-,CASSQGQGAYEQYF,TGTGCCAGCAGCCAGGGACAGGGTGCCTACGAGCAGTACTTC
TRBV5-1,TRBJ1-6,-,once,CASSLTADGVSPLHF,TGCGCCAGCAGCCTCACGGCGGACGGGGTTTCACCCCTCCACTTT
TRBV9,TRBJ1-6,-,-,CASSETGSKTPLHF,TGTGCCAGCAGCGAAACAGGATCTAAGACACCCCTCCACTTT
TRBV29-1,TRBJ2-1,-,-,CSVALPRSSYNEQFF,TGCAGCGTTGCTTTACCCCGGAGCTCCTACAATGAGCAGTTCTTC
TRBV5-4,TRBJ2-3,-,-,CASSFRGQGTDTQYF,TGTGCCAGCAGCTTTAGGGGACAAGGCACAGATACGCAGTATTTT
TRBV4-2,TRBJ2-7,TRBD2,-,CASSQVPGLAINEQYF,TGTGCCAGCAGCCAAGTACCGGGACTAGCGATTAACGAGCAGTACTTC
TRBV27,TRBJ2-7,-,-,CASSFWQGRAYEQYF,TGTGCCAGCAGTTTTTGGCAGGGAAGGGCTTACGAGCAGTACTTC
TRBV25-1,TRBJ1-1,-,-,CASVDSMNTEAFF,TGTGCCAGCGTTGACAGCATGAACACTGAAGCTTTCTTT
TRBV27,TRBJ2-5,TRBD2,few,CASSLRTSGGEETQYF,TGTGCCAGCAGTCTCCGGACTAGTGGAGGGGAAGAGACCCAGTACTTC
TRBV21-1,TRBJ2-2,-,-,CASSKVHRVNTGELFF,TGTGCCAGCAGCAAAGTCCACAGGGTTAACACCGGGGAGCTGTTTTTT
TRBV5-8,TRBJ2-1,TRBD1,-,CASSEGQGVNNEQFF,TGTGCCAGCAGTGAGGGACAGGGGGTGAACAATGAGCAGTTCTTC
TRBV18,TRBJ2-3,-,-,CASSPAVVSQLIPPQYF,TGTGCCAGCTCACCAGCGGTAGTCTCCCAATTGATTCCCCCGCAGTATTTT
TRBV2,TRBJ1-1,-,-,CASTQGFGEAFF,TGTGCCAGCACCCAGGGCTTTGGGGAAGCTTTCTTT
TRBV11-2,TRBJ2-5,TRBD1,-,CASSGGDRVQETQYF,TGTGCCAGCAGCGGGGGGGACAGGGTCCAAGAGACCCAGTACTTC
TRBV7-9,TRBJ2-1,-,few,CASSPGTNEQFF,TGTGCCAGCAGTCCCGGGACTAATGAGCAGTTCTTC
TRBV7-9,TRBJ2-5,TRBD2,-,CASSLLIAGVETQYF,TGTGCCAGCAGCTTATTAATAGCGGGGGTGGAGACCCAGTACTTC
TRBV28,TRBJ1-6,TRBD1,once,CASRPETGEGSPLHF,TGTGCCAGCAGACCTGAGACAGGGGAGGGTTCACCCCTCCACTTT
TRBV7-2,TRBJ1-3,-,once,CASSLDGGNTIYF,TGTGCCAGCAGCTTAGACGGTGGAAACACCATATATTTT
TRBV28,TRBJ2-7,TRBD2,-,CASSFRTSGSPLSYEQYF,TGTGCCAGCAGTTTCAGGACTAGCGGGAGCCCATTATCCTACGAGCAGTACTTC
TRBV15,TRBJ1-1,TRBD1,-,CATSRDIDRVTEAFF,TGTGCCACCAGCAGGGATATCGACAGGGTGACTGAAGCTTTCTTT
TRBV6-6,TRBJ1-1,TRBD1,-,CATHDRGFTEAFF,TGTGCCACCCACGACAGGGGATTCACTGAAGCTTTCTTT
TRBV29-1,TRBJ2-7,TRBD2,-,CSVTLRGDYEQYF,TGCAGCGTTACCCTTCGGGGGGACTACGAGCAGTACTTC
TRBV19,TRBJ1-5,-,-,CASSIRQGSFSNQPQHF,TGTGCCAGTAGTATTCGGCAGGGAAGCTTCAGCAATCAGCCCCAGCATTTT
TRBV20-1,TRBJ1-3,-,-,CSAEGGNTIYF,TGCAGTGCTGAGGGTGGAAACACCATATATTTT
TRBV19,TRBJ1-2,-,-,CASRSTVSGYGYTF,TGTGCCAGTAGATCGACAGTGTCGGGCTATGGCTACACCTTC
TRBV9,TRBJ2-5,-,-,CASSPRDKEETQYF,TGTGCCAGCAGCCCCCGGGACAAAGAAGAGACCCAGTACTTC
TRBV4-1,TRBJ1-4,-,few,CASSQDLLEKLFF,TGCGCCAGCAGCCAAGATCTCCTTGAAAAACTGTTTTTT